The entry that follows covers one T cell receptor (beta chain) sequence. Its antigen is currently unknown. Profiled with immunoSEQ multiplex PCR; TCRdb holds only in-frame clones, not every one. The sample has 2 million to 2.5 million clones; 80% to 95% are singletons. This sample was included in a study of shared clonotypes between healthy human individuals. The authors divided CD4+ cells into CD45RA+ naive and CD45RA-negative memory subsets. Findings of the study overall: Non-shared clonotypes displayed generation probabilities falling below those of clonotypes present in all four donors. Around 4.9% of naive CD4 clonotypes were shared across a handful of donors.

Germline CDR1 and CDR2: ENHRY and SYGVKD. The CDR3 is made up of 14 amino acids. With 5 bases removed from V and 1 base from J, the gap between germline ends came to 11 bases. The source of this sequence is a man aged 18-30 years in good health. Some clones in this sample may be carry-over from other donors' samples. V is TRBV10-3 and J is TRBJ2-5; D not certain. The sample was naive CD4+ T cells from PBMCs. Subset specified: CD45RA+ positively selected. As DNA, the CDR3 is TGTGCCATCAGTCGTGACTTTTCCCAAGAGACCCAGTACTTC. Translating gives CAISRDFSQETQYF.